The 31 T cell receptor beta chains reported below all come from one sample, sequenced in a study of shared clonotypes between healthy human individuals (dated by TCRdb to 2018 to 2020). Libraries came from the immunoSEQ multiplex PCR assay. TCRdb's version of the immuneACCESS table is confined to in-frame rearrangements and falls short of the full clone set. An unresolved V gene accounts for under half of the shortfall where checked; the remainder is of unknown origin. The sample table contains 1,500,000 or so clones; only one count was recorded for roughly 97% of them. Approximately 1.1% of the sample goes to the ten largest clones. Sequencing was carried out using naive CD4+ T cells sorted from blood. The sample's cell subset or site label is to be understood as: CD45RA+ positively selected. These receptors were taken from a man in his thirties or forties in good health.

About this clone: Other nucleotide sequences from this sample produce the same CDR3. The chain combines TRBV5-1 with TRBJ2-5, with 8 bases that match TRBD2. V dropped 2 bases and J dropped 1; count of bases not matched to a gene: 1. Germline lookup yields CDR1 SGHRS and CDR2 YFSETQ. This CDR3 comprises 14 residues. Here the CDR3 DNA reads TGCGCCAGCAGCTTAAGCGGGAGCCAAGAGACCCAGTACTTC. It codes for CASSLSGSQETQYF.

The J gene is TRBJ2-6, the V gene TRBV27, with D maybe TRBD1 (6 bases). Germline CDR1 and CDR2: MNHEY and SMNVEV (reference sequence). CDR3 size: 17 residues. With 7 bases removed from V and 0 bases from J, the gap between germline ends came to 16 bases. The DNA of the CDR3 is TGTGCCAGCAAACCCAGGGGCAGGGGCTCTGGGGCCAACGTCCTGACTTTC. This codes for CASKPRGRGSGANVLTF.

This chain uses TRBV9 with TRBJ2-7, with TRBD1 identical over 9 bases. The V segment lost 4 bases and the J segment 4 bases; nucleotides outside the gene matches: 9. The germline V gene encodes CDR1 SGDLS and CDR2 YYNGEE. The CDR3 has 15 residues. Here the CDR3 reads CASSMTGTGKYEQYF. As DNA, the CDR3 is TGTGCCAGCAGCATGACTGGGACAGGGAAATACGAGCAGTACTTC.

The V and J genes are TRBV9 and TRBJ2-3; D could derive from TRBD1 or TRBD2 (5 bases each). V was trimmed by 4 bases and J by 2 bases, leaving 11 bases between them. CDR3 length: 14 amino acids. Germline-derived CDR1 and CDR2 are SGDLS and YYNGEE. For the CDR3, the DNA is TGTGCCAGCAGCACCATGGGGACCACAGATACGCAGTATTTT. The encoded protein is CASSTMGTTDTQYF.

The V and J genes are TRBV19 and TRBJ2-7; D might be TRBD1 (6 bases). Looked up from germline, CDR1 is LNHDA and CDR2 is SQIVND (reference sequence). This CDR3 has 15 residues. The germline V and J ends were trimmed by 4 bases and 6 bases, with 19 bases remaining between them. The CDR3 is CASSTRGQPPSEQYF. CDR3 sequence (DNA): TGTGCCAGTAGTACCCGGGGACAACCGCCGAGCGAGCAGTACTTC.

Remarks on this clone: Other DNA variants within this sample encode the same CDR3. The V call is TRBV28, the J call TRBJ1-1; no clear D gene. This CDR3 spans 12 amino acids. The germline V gene has CDR1 MDHEN and CDR2 SYDVKM. The V and J ends lost 5 bases and 2 bases respectively, with 6 bases between them. The CDR3 spells CASSLRNTEAFF. The CDR3 nucleotides read TGTGCCAGCAGTCTCCGAAACACTGAAGCTTTCTTT.

V usage is TRBV12-5 and J usage is TRBJ1-1; TRBD1 matches 8 bases. Looked up from germline, CDR1 is LGHNT and CDR2 is FRNRAP. The ends lost 5 bases at V and 3 bases at J; junction bases unmatched: 8. The CDR3 sequence is 15 residues long. The CDR3 nucleotides read TGTGCTAGTGGTCCGGACAGGGAATTACACACTGAAGCTTTCTTT. Translating it yields CASGPDRELHTEAFF. The full variable domain, in which reference TRBV12-5 and TRBJ1-1 provide the parts outside the CDR3, is DARVTQTPRHKVTEMGQEVTMRCQPILGHNTVFWYRQTMMQGLELLAYFRNRAPLDDSGMPKDRFSAEMPDATLATLKIQPSEPRDSAVYFCASGPDRELHTEAFFGQGTRLTVV.

The chain recombines TRBV11-3 with TRBJ2-3; D remains unclear. V lost 5 bases and J 0 bases, leaving 9 bases between the germline ends. Germline CDR1 and CDR2: SGHNT and YENEEA. The length of the CDR3 is 14 residues. CDR3 loop: CASSPKTSTDTQYF. For the CDR3, the DNA is TGTGCCAGCAGCCCCAAGACTAGCACAGATACGCAGTATTTT. Using reference TRBV11-3 and TRBJ2-3 for the parts outside the CDR3, the full variable domain is EAGVVQSPRYKIIEKKQPVAFWCNPISGHNTLYWYLQNLGQGPELLIRYENEEAVDDSQLPKDRFSAERLKGVDSTLKIQPAELGDSAVYLCASSPKTSTDTQYFGPGTRLTVL.

The V and J genes are TRBV11-2 and TRBJ2-7; 11 bases line up with TRBD2. With 2 bases clipped from V and 7 bases from J, the junction kept 16 bases outside the gene matches. Germline CDR1 is SGHAT and CDR2 is FQNNGV. The CDR3 is 18 amino acids. The CDR3 DNA is TGTGCCAGCAGCTTAAGGGGACAAGGAACTAGCGGGAGTTGGGAGCAGTACTTC. Its protein product is CASSLRGQGTSGSWEQYF. The full variable domain, with the rest looked up from reference TRBV11-2 and TRBJ2-7, is EAGVAQSPRYKIIEKRQSVAFWCNPISGHATLYWYQQILGQGPKLLIQFQNNGVVDDSQLPKDRFSAERLKGVDSTLKIQPAKLEDSAVYLCASSLRGQGTSGSWEQYFGPGTRLTVT.

The chain carries TRBV28 and TRBJ2-1, with TRBD2 matching over 9 bases. After removal of 5 bases from V and 7 bases from J, the junction contained 12 bases not matched to a gene. The CDR3 totals 16 residues. Germline CDR1 and CDR2: MDHEN and SYDVKM. CDR3 amino acids: CASSPFRAGGGNEQFF. CDR3 coding DNA: TGTGCCAGCAGTCCATTTCGAGCGGGAGGAGGTAATGAGCAGTTCTTC.

The rearrangement joins TRBV6-5 to TRBJ1-2; TRBD1 matches at 7 bases. The CDR3 has 14 amino acids. Trimming cost V 6 bases and J 7 bases; bases outside gene matches: 11. CDR1 MNHEY and CDR2 SVGAGI come from the germline V gene. The CDR3 nucleotides read TGTGCCAGCAGATCCCCACAGGGGTCGGGTGGCTACACCTTC. This translates into CASRSPQGSGGYTF.

The V call is TRBV5-1, the J call TRBJ1-1, with D possibly matching TRBD1 (6 bases). CDR1 is SGHRS and CDR2 is YFSETQ in the germline V gene. Trimming cost V 0 bases and J 5 bases, with 17 bases left between them. CDR3 length equals 16 residues. The CDR3 DNA is TGCGCCAGCAGCTTGGAGGGGACTGGGAGGGGGACTGAAGCTTTCTTT. Translated: CASSLEGTGRGTEAFF.

In this sample, this clone turned up a few times. Other DNA sequences in the sample encode the same CDR3. V gene TRBV20-1 combines with J gene TRBJ1-2; D unclear. The germline V gene encodes CDR1 DFQATT and CDR2 SNEGSKA (reference sequence). V was trimmed by 6 bases and J by 0 bases, leaving 5 bases between them. This CDR3 contains 11 residues. The CDR3 sequence: CSALANYGYTF. The CDR3 coding sequence is TGCAGTGCCTTAGCTAACTATGGCTACACCTTC.

This sequence joins TRBV4-1 and TRBJ2-1; the D call may be TRBD1 or TRBD2 (5 bases each). CDR3 length equals 16 residues. Trimming took 4 bases from V and 6 from J, leaving 19 bases between them. The germline V gene encodes CDR1 MGHRA and CDR2 YSYEKL. The CDR3 DNA reads as TGCGCCAGCAGCCTCAGCACCGGGACGGGAACCAATGAGCAGTTCTTC. Amino acid sequence: CASSLSTGTGTNEQFF.

The chain uses TRBV5-6 and TRBJ2-7; 9 positions agree with TRBD2. The V gene end was trimmed by 4 bases and the J gene end by 1 base; junction bases not matched to a gene: 6. CDR1 SGHDT and CDR2 YYEEEE come from the germline V gene. This CDR3 comprises 15 residues. This CDR3 reads CASSPRLAGSYEQYF. The DNA for the CDR3 is TGTGCCAGCAGCCCCCGGCTAGCGGGGTCCTACGAGCAGTACTTC.

The CDR3 DNA sequence: TGCAGCGTTGATCGATACCTGCAAGAGACCCAGTACTTC. Translated: CSVDRYLQETQYF. The genes are TRBV29-1 and TRBJ2-5; no firm D call. Trimming removed 3 bases from V and 2 bases from J, with 10 bases in between. The germline CDR1 and CDR2 sequences are SQVTM and ANQGSEA. The CDR3 is 13 residues long.

As to this clone: This sample includes further DNA sequences coding for the same CDR3. J is TRBJ2-5 and V is TRBV18; D remains unclear. Trimming took 0 bases from V and 1 from J, leaving 3 bases between them. The germline gives CDR1 KGHSH, CDR2 LQKENI. This CDR3 spans 13 amino acids. In DNA, the CDR3 is TGTGCCAGCTCACCACCGGCCCAAGAGACCCAGTACTTC. Amino acids: CASSPPAQETQYF.

The V call is TRBV7-3, the J call TRBJ1-2, with 9 bases that match TRBD1. The CDR3 length is 16 residues. From germline, CDR1 is SGHTA and CDR2 FQGTGA. The trim removed 5 bases at V and 3 bases at J, leaving 10 bases unmatched. CDR3 nucleotide sequence: TGTGCCAGCAGCCGTGGGACGACAGGGGGTGACTATGGCTACACCTTC. It yields the protein CASSRGTTGGDYGYTF.

The J gene is TRBJ2-2, the V gene TRBV27, with D unclear. The CDR3 has 14 residues. Per germline, CDR1 MNHEY and CDR2 SMNVEV (reference sequence). V dropped 3 bases and J dropped 4 bases, with 9 bases sitting between them. This CDR3 reads CASSLPRGTGELFF. For the CDR3, the DNA is TGTGCCAGCAGTTTGCCCCGTGGCACCGGGGAGCTGTTTTTT.

The chain recombines TRBV19 with TRBJ1-5; D gene uncertain. CDR1 LNHDA and CDR2 SQIVND come from the germline V gene (reference sequence). The CDR3 extends over 15 amino acids. Trimming removed 2 bases at V and 2 bases at J, with 10 bases between. The CDR3 loop reads CASSISPGRNQPQHF. The CDR3 DNA reads as TGTGCCAGTAGTATAAGCCCGGGCCGCAATCAGCCCCAGCATTTT.

V gene TRBV10-1 combines with J gene TRBJ2-1; D gene uncertain. Germline V gives CDR1 WNHNN, CDR2 SYGVQD (reference sequence). The CDR3 is 12 residues long. Trimming stripped 8 bases from V and 10 bases from J, with 15 bases between. CDR3 DNA sequence: TGCGCCAGCTCCGACACCGGGCGAGAGCAGTTCTTC. Translated: CASSDTGREQFF.

This sequence joins TRBV27 and TRBJ2-7; 13 nucleotides align to TRBD2. This CDR3 contains 15 residues. V was clipped by 3 bases and J by 4 bases; unmatched bases: 3. Germline V gene lookup returns CDR1 MNHEY and CDR2 SMNVEV (reference sequence). The CDR3 region has the DNA TGTGCCAGCAGTTTTCGACTAGCGGGAGGATACGAGCAGTACTTC. Residues: CASSFRLAGGYEQYF.

The chain couples TRBV2 to TRBJ1-1, with D perhaps TRBD1 (6 bases). The germline V and J ends were trimmed by 5 bases and 1 base, with 11 bases remaining between them. The CDR3 totals 14 residues. The germline V gene has CDR1 SNHLY and CDR2 FYNNEI. For the CDR3, the DNA is TGTGCCAGCAGTCCACTGACAGGGAACACTGAAGCTTTCTTT. Its protein is CASSPLTGNTEAFF.

The chain employs TRBV6-6 and TRBJ1-2; possible D gene TRBD1, 5 bases. V shed 4 bases and J shed 8 bases, with 23 bases lying between them. The CDR3 sequence is 16 residues long. Germline V lookup: CDR1 MNHNY, CDR2 SVGAGI (reference sequence). CDR3 sequence reads: CASSSQGIPLGLGYTF. The DNA of the CDR3 is TGTGCCAGCAGTTCTCAGGGAATCCCCCTTGGGTTGGGCTACACCTTC.

The chain uses TRBV5-1 and TRBJ2-7, with 8 bases aligning to TRBD2. The CDR3 has 16 amino acids. The junction had 10 bases not matched to a gene; V was cut back by 1 base and J by 4 bases. Germline V gives CDR1 SGHRS, CDR2 YFSETQ. The CDR3 sequence: CASSLSDGLAVYEQYF. CDR3 nucleotides: TGCGCCAGCAGCTTGTCGGATGGACTAGCCGTGTACGAGCAGTACTTC.

The V and J genes are TRBV7-3 and TRBJ2-1; D remains ambiguous. The V end was cut by 4 bases, the J end by 5 bases, with 12 bases between. CDR3 length equals 14 residues. Germline CDR1 and CDR2: SGHTA and FQGTGA. CDR3: CASSSAGLHNEQFF. Here the CDR3 DNA reads TGTGCCAGCAGCTCGGCTGGGCTACACAATGAGCAGTTCTTC. The variable domain in full, with the rest retrieved from reference TRBV7-3 and TRBJ2-1, is GAGVSQTPSNKVTEKGKYVELRCDPISGHTALYWYRQSLGQGPEFLIYFQGTGAADDSGLPNDRFFAVRPEGSVSTLKIQRTERGDSAVYLCASSSAGLHNEQFFGPGTRLTVL.

DNA of the CDR3: TGTGCCAGCAGTCGATACAGGGTCTCCAATCAGCCCCAGCATTTT. It specifies CASSRYRVSNQPQHF. The chain employs TRBV28 and TRBJ1-5; D is perhaps TRBD1 (6 bases). V was cut by 5 bases and J by 3 bases, with 14 bases left in between. This CDR3 is built from 15 residues. Looked up from germline, CDR1 is MDHEN and CDR2 is SYDVKM.

The chain combines TRBV25-1 with TRBJ2-7; either TRBD1 or TRBD2 may supply D (6 bases each). V lost 1 base and J 5 bases, leaving 12 bases between the germline ends. The germline V gene has CDR1 MGHDK and CDR2 SYGVNS. The CDR3 runs 14 residues. CDR3 in DNA: TGTGCCAGCAGTGAATTCGGGGGCTCGAACGAGCAGTACTTC. This encodes CASSEFGGSNEQYF.

V is TRBV9 and J is TRBJ1-1, with TRBD1 matching over 7 bases. The CDR3 totals 15 residues. V gave up 1 base and J gave up 3 bases; unmatched junction bases: 6. Germline CDR1 is SGDLS and CDR2 is YYNGEE. The CDR3 DNA reads as TGTGCCAGCAGCGTACTTATCGACAGGGACACTGAAGCTTTCTTT. Its translation is CASSVLIDRDTEAFF.

The chain is built from TRBV5-1 and TRBJ2-3; 11 bases fit TRBD2. Germline CDR1 and CDR2: SGHRS and YFSETQ. V trimming: 3 bases; J trimming: 1 base; junction bases outside the gene matches: 10. The CDR3 is made up of 18 amino acids. CDR3 nucleotide sequence: TGCGCCAGCAGCTGGACTGTAGCGGGAGGGCCCGGCACAGATACGCAGTATTTT. This codes for CASSWTVAGGPGTDTQYF.

This chain connects TRBV30 to TRBJ2-5; D is perhaps TRBD1 or TRBD2 (5 bases each). The germline gives CDR1 GTSNPN, CDR2 SVGIG (reference sequence). This CDR3 is 17 amino acids long. V gave up 0 bases and J gave up 5 bases, with 22 bases separating them. The CDR3 reads CAWSVRAGTGTRETQYF. The CDR3 nucleotides are TGTGCCTGGAGTGTCCGCGCCGGGACGGGGACCCGGGAGACCCAGTACTTC. The variable domain in full, with the rest retrieved from reference TRBV30 and TRBJ2-5, is SQTIHQWPATLVQPVGSPLSLECTVEGTSNPNLYWYRQAAGRGLQLLFYSVGIGQISSEVPQNLSASRPQDRQFILSSKKLLLSDSGFYLCAWSVRAGTGTRETQYFGPGTRLLVL.